This T cell receptor (beta chain) came from a study of identical twins. Overall study results and limits: Cord blood beta clonotypes present at high abundance carried fewer insertions; no such pattern appeared in memory repertoires.

V was trimmed by 0 bases and J by 2 bases, leaving 11 bases between them. CDR1 and CDR2 from the germline V gene are LGHDT and YNNKEL (reference sequence). This CDR3 has 16 amino acids. Comments on this clonotype: Antigen specificity is unknown.

TCRdb reprocessed the 5' RACE reads via MiXCR and lists one record per CDR3 protein. This table holds 1.5 million to 2 million distinct CDR3 sequences, more than 30% found once. The source is a newborn girl in good health. Material for sequencing was cord blood. The chain carries TRBV3-1 and TRBJ2-1; D is unclear. CDR3 sequence reads: CASSQDPRLAYNEQFF. Here the CDR3 DNA reads TGTGCCAGCAGCCAAGATCCACGGCTCGCCTACAATGAGCAGTTCTTC.